This TCR beta chain derives from a study of T cell changes during pregnancy in multiple sclerosis. Using immunoSEQ multiplex PCR, the repertoire was profiled, and TCRdb retains in-frame clones only, with some absent. The sample carries more than 85,000 clones, approximately 93% recorded once. Germline assignment: CDR1 SGHTA and CDR2 FQGNSA. CDR3 size: 16 residues. Trimming cost V 2 bases and J 6 bases; bases outside gene matches: 7. V usage is TRBV7-2 and J usage is TRBJ1-5, with 10 bases matching TRBD1. This TCR was sampled from a female donor in good health, enrolled as a control in a pregnancy study. This material consisted of peripheral blood, taken after pregnancy. CDR3 coding DNA: TGTGCCAGCAGCTTAAGACAGGGGGCCGTTAGTCAGCCCCAGCATTTT. Its translation is CASSLRQGAVSQPQHF. The variable domain in full, completed from reference TRBV7-2 and TRBJ1-5, reads GAGVSQSPSNKVTEKGKDVELRCDPISGHTALYWYRQSLGQGLEFLIYFQGNSAPDKSGLPSDRFSAERTGGSVSTLTIQRTQQEDSAVYLCASSLRQGAVSQPQHFGDGTRLSIL.